This T cell receptor beta chain was sequenced for a study of T cell responses to AZD1222 COVID-19 vaccine. Study-level results: Of the AZD1222 recipients, only five to seven were seropositive at baseline.

Assay: immunoSEQ multiplex PCR; the TCRdb copy retains only in-frame clones and omits some. The repertoire holds more than 85,000 clones, 86% seen once, with more than 7% in the top ten. Germline V gene data show CDR1 as MDHEN and CDR2 as SYDVKM. The CDR3 is 15 residues long. After removal of 3 bases from V and 6 bases from J, the junction contained 8 bases not matched to a gene. On this clone itself: Its antigen is undetermined.

The clonotype was recovered from an adult in good health. This material consisted of peripheral blood, taken on day 0 of AZD1222 vaccination. V usage is TRBV28 and J usage is TRBJ2-5, with 9 bases that match TRBD1. CDR3 sequence reads: CASSFPGQGRKTQYF. CDR3 coding DNA: TGTGCCAGCAGTTTTCCTGGACAGGGGAGGAAGACCCAGTACTTC. Variable domain in full (rest from reference TRBV28 and TRBJ2-5): DVKVTQSSRYLVKRTGEKVFLECVQDMDHENMFWYRQDPGLGLRLIYFSYDVKMKEKGDIPEGYSVSREKKERFSLILESASTNQTSMYLCASSFPGQGRKTQYFGPGTRLLVL.